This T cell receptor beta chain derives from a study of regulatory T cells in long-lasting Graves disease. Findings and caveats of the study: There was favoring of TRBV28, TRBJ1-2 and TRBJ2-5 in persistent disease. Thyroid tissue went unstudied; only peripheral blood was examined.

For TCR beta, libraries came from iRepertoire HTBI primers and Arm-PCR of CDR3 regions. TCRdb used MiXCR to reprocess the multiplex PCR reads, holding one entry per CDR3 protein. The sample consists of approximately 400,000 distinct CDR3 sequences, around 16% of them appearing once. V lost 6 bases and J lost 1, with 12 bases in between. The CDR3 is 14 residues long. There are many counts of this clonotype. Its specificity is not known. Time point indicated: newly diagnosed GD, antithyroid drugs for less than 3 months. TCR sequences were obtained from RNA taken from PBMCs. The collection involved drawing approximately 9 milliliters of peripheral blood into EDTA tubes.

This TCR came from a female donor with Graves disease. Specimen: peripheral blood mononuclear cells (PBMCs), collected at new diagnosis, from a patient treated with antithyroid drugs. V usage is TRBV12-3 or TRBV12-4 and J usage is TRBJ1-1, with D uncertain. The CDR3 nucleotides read TGTGCCAGCAGCGCACGCGGAGGGAACACTGAAGCTTTCTTT. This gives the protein CASSARGGNTEAFF.